This T cell receptor beta chain was sequenced for a study of blood T cell repertoires in COVID-19. In the study overall: Collection of acute and convalescent COVID-19 samples took place in the United States, Italy and Spain. PBMCs, B-cell-depleted T cells, or T cells provided the cDNA or gDNA that made up the material.

The germline V gene has CDR1 LNHDA and CDR2 SQIVND (reference sequence). V was clipped by 4 bases and J by 6 bases, with 12 bases between them. The CDR3 sequence is 13 residues long. Assay used: immunoSEQ multiplex PCR; TCRdb lists only in-frame clones, some missing. The table shows tens of thousands of clones, with around four fifths occurring only once. Those enrolled in Seattle joined during active infection and were followed longitudinally afterward. The receptor was derived from a man aged 25 to 40 with COVID-19, enrolled during active disease. Sequencing was done on a sample of peripheral blood. The chain recombines TRBV19 with TRBJ1-1, with unresolved D. CDR3 amino acids: CASSTHSGAEAFF. As DNA, the CDR3 is TGTGCCAGTAGTACTCATTCCGGAGCTGAAGCTTTCTTT.